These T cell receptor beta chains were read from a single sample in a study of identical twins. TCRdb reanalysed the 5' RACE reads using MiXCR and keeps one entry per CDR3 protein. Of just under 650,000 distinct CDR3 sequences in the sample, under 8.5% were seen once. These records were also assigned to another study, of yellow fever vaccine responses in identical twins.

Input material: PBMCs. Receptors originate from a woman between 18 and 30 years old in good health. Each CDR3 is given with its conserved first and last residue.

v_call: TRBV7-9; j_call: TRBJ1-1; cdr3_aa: CASSVTEAFF
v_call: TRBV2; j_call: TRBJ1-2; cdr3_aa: CASSPWAGLNGYTF
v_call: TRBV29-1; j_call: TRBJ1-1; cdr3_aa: CSVARTGKSEAFF
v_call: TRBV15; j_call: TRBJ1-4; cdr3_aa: CATSRDTGTEKLFF
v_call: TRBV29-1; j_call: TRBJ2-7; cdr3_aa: CSVKAKGGYEQYF
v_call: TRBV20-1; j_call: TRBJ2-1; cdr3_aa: CSAPPPTGVGNNEQFF
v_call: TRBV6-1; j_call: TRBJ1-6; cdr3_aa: CASSLGQVDSPLHF
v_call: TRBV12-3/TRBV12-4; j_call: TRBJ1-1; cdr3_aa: CASSLSLSSEAFF
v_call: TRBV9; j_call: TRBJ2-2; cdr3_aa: CASKRGAANTGELFF
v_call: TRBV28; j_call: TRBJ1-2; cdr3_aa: CASIEGPGTPLNYGYTF
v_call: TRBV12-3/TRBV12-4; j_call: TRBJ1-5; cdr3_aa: CASSKQGYQPQHF
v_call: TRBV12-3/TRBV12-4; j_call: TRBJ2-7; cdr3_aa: CASSPGTINEQYF
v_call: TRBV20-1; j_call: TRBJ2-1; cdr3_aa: CSARLHDRVFNEQFF
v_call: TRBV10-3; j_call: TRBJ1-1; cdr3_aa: CATRLGSGVPEAFF
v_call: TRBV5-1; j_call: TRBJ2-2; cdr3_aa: CASNSGTNTGELFF
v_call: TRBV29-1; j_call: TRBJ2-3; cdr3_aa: CSVGILAVTTDTQYF
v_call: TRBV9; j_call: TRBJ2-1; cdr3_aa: CASSVDGAGRNYNEQFF
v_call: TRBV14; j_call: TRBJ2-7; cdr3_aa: CASSPRDRASYEQYF
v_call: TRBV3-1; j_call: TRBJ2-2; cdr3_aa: CASSPTSGIGGGELFF
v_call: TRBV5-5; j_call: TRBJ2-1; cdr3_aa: CASSLAGGSGQFF
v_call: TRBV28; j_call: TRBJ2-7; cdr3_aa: CASSFQARWGNEQYF
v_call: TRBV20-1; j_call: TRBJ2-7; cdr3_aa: CSARVRARETVGLYEQYF
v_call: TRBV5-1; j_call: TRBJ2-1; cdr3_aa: CASSLIAGVGSYNEQFF
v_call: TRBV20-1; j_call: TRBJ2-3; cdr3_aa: CSETSFDTQYF
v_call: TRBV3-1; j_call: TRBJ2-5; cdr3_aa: CASSPQRPGTSPETQYF
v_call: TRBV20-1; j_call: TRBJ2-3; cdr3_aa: CSARQSTDTQYF
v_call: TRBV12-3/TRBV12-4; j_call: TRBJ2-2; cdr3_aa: CASSFRQYTGELFF
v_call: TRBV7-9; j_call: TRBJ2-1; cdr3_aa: CASSSGTSGRLEQFF
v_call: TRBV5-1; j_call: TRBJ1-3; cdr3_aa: CASRGSRQGASGNTIYF
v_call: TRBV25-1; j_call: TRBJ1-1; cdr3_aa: CASSDYTEAFF